These T cell receptor beta chains were read from a single sample in a study of PD-1 blockade in classical Hodgkin lymphoma. Data came from immunoSEQ multiplex PCR; TCRdb stores just in-frame clones and leaves some out. The data contain 130,000 to 150,000 clones, approximately 80% of them singletons. The sample here was peripheral blood mononuclear cells (PBMCs), taken before the second cycle of nivolumab. Receptors were obtained from a human donor with classical Hodgkin lymphoma. CDR3s include the opening cysteine and the closing phenylalanine or tryptophan. The D gene is left open where the match is weak. A clone size is listed for some rows: how often the clone was seen (once, few, many), or a class if it is expanded.

clone size: once
V gene: TRBV2
J gene: TRBJ1-4
D gene: .
CDR3 protein: CASSEWGVGEKLFF
CDR3 DNA: TGTGCCAGCAGTGAATGGGGCGTCGGTGAAAAACTGTTTTTT

clone size: .
V gene: TRBV5-1
J gene: TRBJ2-7
D gene: TRBD1
CDR3 protein: CASSFGQGGYEQYF
CDR3 DNA: TGCGCCAGCAGCTTCGGACAGGGGGGATACGAGCAGTACTTC

clone size: .
V gene: TRBV7-2
J gene: TRBJ2-2
D gene: TRBD1
CDR3 protein: CASSVRQGPGELFF
CDR3 DNA: TGTGCCAGCAGCGTACGACAGGGCCCCGGGGAGCTGTTTTTT

clone size: .
V gene: TRBV19
J gene: TRBJ2-2
D gene: .
CDR3 protein: CASTLPSPGELFF
CDR3 DNA: TGTGCCAGTACCCTCCCAAGTCCCGGGGAGCTGTTTTTT

clone size: .
V gene: TRBV7-9
J gene: TRBJ2-7
D gene: .
CDR3 protein: CASSPNSYEQYF
CDR3 DNA: TGTGCCAGCAGCCCAAACAGCTACGAGCAGTACTTC

clone size: once
V gene: TRBV5-4
J gene: TRBJ2-2
D gene: TRBD1
CDR3 protein: CASGTGNTGELFF
CDR3 DNA: TGTGCCAGCGGGACAGGGAACACCGGGGAGCTGTTTTTT

clone size: once
V gene: TRBV9
J gene: TRBJ2-5
D gene: .
CDR3 protein: CASSVFSTSQETQYF
CDR3 DNA: TGTGCCAGCAGCGTCTTCAGCACATCCCAAGAGACCCAGTACTTC

clone size: few
V gene: TRBV29-1
J gene: TRBJ2-1
D gene: TRBD2
CDR3 protein: CSVPGGPLDEQFF
CDR3 DNA: TGCAGCGTTCCGGGAGGGCCGTTAGATGAGCAGTTCTTC

clone size: .
V gene: TRBV5-1
J gene: TRBJ2-5
D gene: .
CDR3 protein: CASSLVGVETQYF
CDR3 DNA: TGCGCCAGCAGCTTGGTTGGGGTAGAGACCCAGTACTTC

clone size: .
V gene: TRBV29-1
J gene: TRBJ2-1
D gene: .
CDR3 protein: CSVDRLGSNEQFF
CDR3 DNA: TGCAGCGTTGATCGTTTGGGTAGCAATGAGCAGTTCTTC

clone size: .
V gene: TRBV28
J gene: TRBJ1-1
D gene: .
CDR3 protein: CASPRGQGRTEAFF
CDR3 DNA: TGTGCCAGCCCCCGAGGGCAGGGAAGGACTGAAGCTTTCTTT

clone size: .
V gene: TRBV5-1
J gene: TRBJ1-1
D gene: .
CDR3 protein: CASSLMTGLNTEAFF
CDR3 DNA: TGCGCCAGCAGCTTGATGACTGGCTTGAACACTGAAGCTTTCTTT

clone size: .
V gene: TRBV7-9
J gene: TRBJ2-6
D gene: .
CDR3 protein: CASSLEWVSGANVLTF
CDR3 DNA: TGTGCCAGCAGCTTAGAGTGGGTCTCTGGGGCCAACGTCCTGACTTTC

clone size: once
V gene: TRBV5-6
J gene: TRBJ2-7
D gene: TRBD1
CDR3 protein: CASSYWDRVNYEQYF
CDR3 DNA: TGTGCCAGCAGCTATTGGGACAGGGTTAACTACGAGCAGTACTTC

clone size: many
V gene: TRBV10-3
J gene: TRBJ2-2
D gene: .
CDR3 protein: CAISDLTGGRGFTGELFF
CDR3 DNA: TGTGCCATCAGTGACCTGACGGGGGGCAGGGGTTTCACCGGGGAGCTGTTTTTT

clone size: .
V gene: TRBV9
J gene: TRBJ1-4
D gene: TRBD1
CDR3 protein: CASSVDRGHEKLFF
CDR3 DNA: TGTGCCAGCAGCGTAGACAGGGGGCATGAAAAACTGTTTTTT

clone size: .
V gene: TRBV7-2
J gene: TRBJ2-3
D gene: .
CDR3 protein: CASSPGLSSTDTQYF
CDR3 DNA: TGTGCCAGCAGCCCGGGACTTTCTAGCACAGATACGCAGTATTTT

clone size: .
V gene: TRBV7-6
J gene: TRBJ2-1
D gene: .
CDR3 protein: CASSLQGGEQFF
CDR3 DNA: TGTGCCAGCAGCTTACAGGGGGGTGAGCAGTTCTTC

clone size: .
V gene: TRBV30
J gene: TRBJ2-5
D gene: .
CDR3 protein: CAWNRALGSWETQYF
CDR3 DNA: TGTGCCTGGAATAGGGCACTGGGATCTTGGGAGACCCAGTACTTC

clone size: .
V gene: TRBV11-3
J gene: TRBJ2-3
D gene: .
CDR3 protein: CASSLGLASTDTQYF
CDR3 DNA: TGTGCCAGCAGCTTAGGGCTAGCGAGCACAGATACGCAGTATTTT

clone size: .
V gene: TRBV19
J gene: TRBJ1-2
D gene: .
CDR3 protein: CASSIQRFSYGYTF
CDR3 DNA: TGTGCCAGTAGTATACAGAGATTCTCTTATGGCTACACCTTC

clone size: .
V gene: TRBV29-1
J gene: TRBJ1-1
D gene: .
CDR3 protein: CSVASEWDTEAFF
CDR3 DNA: TGCAGCGTTGCATCGGAGTGGGACACTGAAGCTTTCTTT

clone size: .
V gene: TRBV6-1
J gene: TRBJ1-6
D gene: TRBD1
CDR3 protein: CASSVGRGHTYNSPLHF
CDR3 DNA: TGTGCCAGCAGTGTTGGCAGGGGGCATACCTATAATTCACCCCTCCACTTT

clone size: .
V gene: TRBV6-1
J gene: TRBJ2-5
D gene: TRBD1
CDR3 protein: CASSETPTLRGRRETQYF
CDR3 DNA: TGTGCCAGCAGTGAAACCCCTACGTTGAGGGGGCGCAGAGAGACCCAGTACTTC

clone size: .
V gene: TRBV19
J gene: TRBJ1-2
D gene: .
CDR3 protein: CASSVGRNYGYTF
CDR3 DNA: TGTGCCAGTAGTGTGGGACGGAACTATGGCTACACCTTC

clone size: .
V gene: TRBV5-4
J gene: TRBJ1-1
D gene: .
CDR3 protein: CASSSALGTGAREAFF
CDR3 DNA: TGTGCCAGCAGCTCGGCCTTGGGTACGGGGGCGAGGGAAGCTTTCTTT

clone size: .
V gene: TRBV10-3
J gene: TRBJ1-6
D gene: .
CDR3 protein: CAISETKTSSYNSPLHF
CDR3 DNA: TGTGCCATCAGTGAAACCAAAACTAGCTCCTATAATTCACCCCTCCACTTT

clone size: .
V gene: TRBV7-7
J gene: TRBJ2-2
D gene: TRBD1
CDR3 protein: CASSLVRGQGGTGELFF
CDR3 DNA: TGTGCCAGCAGCTTAGTGCGGGGACAGGGAGGCACCGGGGAGCTGTTTTTT

clone size: .
V gene: TRBV6-1
J gene: TRBJ2-7
D gene: .
CDR3 protein: CASSEMVQFISYEQYF
CDR3 DNA: TGTGCCAGCAGTGAAATGGTCCAGTTCATCTCCTACGAGCAGTACTTC

clone size: .
V gene: TRBV6-1
J gene: TRBJ2-7
D gene: .
CDR3 protein: CASSGSENYEQYF
CDR3 DNA: TGTGCCAGCAGCGGGTCAGAGAACTACGAGCAGTACTTC

clone size: .
V gene: TRBV29-1
J gene: TRBJ2-7
D gene: .
CDR3 protein: CSVRERGYEQYF
CDR3 DNA: TGCAGCGTTCGGGAGAGGGGCTACGAGCAGTACTTC

clone size: .
V gene: TRBV5-1
J gene: TRBJ1-1
D gene: TRBD1
CDR3 protein: CASSGGTGSGNTEAFF
CDR3 DNA: TGCGCCAGCAGCGGAGGGACAGGAAGTGGAAACACTGAAGCTTTCTTT

clone size: .
V gene: TRBV7-8
J gene: TRBJ1-5
D gene: .
CDR3 protein: CASSLVEGQPQHF
CDR3 DNA: TGTGCCAGCAGCTTAGTTGAGGGTCAGCCCCAGCATTTT

clone size: once
V gene: TRBV18
J gene: TRBJ2-3
D gene: TRBD1
CDR3 protein: CASSPPGQGVGDTQYF
CDR3 DNA: TGTGCCAGCTCACCGCCGGGACAGGGGGTAGGAGATACGCAGTATTTT

clone size: once
V gene: TRBV29-1
J gene: TRBJ1-2
D gene: .
CDR3 protein: CSVEVPAGPNYGYTF
CDR3 DNA: TGCAGCGTTGAAGTTCCGGCAGGGCCTAACTATGGCTACACCTTC

clone size: once
V gene: TRBV6-6
J gene: TRBJ2-7
D gene: .
CDR3 protein: CASSYRQVPFYEQYF
CDR3 DNA: TGTGCCAGCAGTTACAGGCAGGTGCCTTTCTACGAGCAGTACTTC

clone size: .
V gene: TRBV4-1
J gene: TRBJ2-2
D gene: .
CDR3 protein: CASSPKAAFTGELFF
CDR3 DNA: TGCGCCAGCAGCCCCAAGGCCGCATTCACCGGGGAGCTGTTTTTT

clone size: .
V gene: TRBV2
J gene: TRBJ1-1
D gene: TRBD1
CDR3 protein: CASSEQGAANTEAFF
CDR3 DNA: TGTGCCAGCAGTGAACAGGGGGCAGCGAACACTGAAGCTTTCTTT

clone size: .
V gene: TRBV5-6
J gene: TRBJ2-3
D gene: TRBD2
CDR3 protein: CASSLAGGADTQYF
CDR3 DNA: TGTGCCAGCAGCTTGGCCGGGGGGGCAGATACGCAGTATTTT

clone size: .
V gene: TRBV7-9
J gene: TRBJ2-7
D gene: .
CDR3 protein: CASSLQGRSYEQYF
CDR3 DNA: TGTGCCAGCAGCTTACAGGGGCGTTCCTACGAGCAGTACTTC

clone size: .
V gene: TRBV5-5
J gene: TRBJ2-7
D gene: .
CDR3 protein: CASSLVVSEPYEQYF
CDR3 DNA: TGTGCCAGCAGCTTGGTGGTTAGCGAGCCCTACGAGCAGTACTTC

clone size: .
V gene: TRBV21-1
J gene: TRBJ1-1
D gene: .
CDR3 protein: CASSKGGVITEAFF
CDR3 DNA: TGTGCCAGCAGCAAAGGAGGGGTTATAACTGAAGCTTTCTTT

clone size: .
V gene: TRBV6-1
J gene: TRBJ1-5
D gene: .
CDR3 protein: CASSRRSNQPQHF
CDR3 DNA: TGTGCCAGCAGCCGCAGGAGTAATCAGCCCCAGCATTTT

clone size: few
V gene: TRBV9
J gene: TRBJ2-5
D gene: .
CDR3 protein: CASSVEGAETQYF
CDR3 DNA: TGTGCCAGCAGCGTAGAGGGAGCAGAGACCCAGTACTTC

clone size: medium-sized
V gene: TRBV6-5
J gene: TRBJ1-3
D gene: .
CDR3 protein: CASSYLGSGNTIYF
CDR3 DNA: TGTGCCAGCAGTTACTTGGGTTCGGGAAACACCATATATTTT

clone size: .
V gene: TRBV29-1
J gene: TRBJ1-1
D gene: .
CDR3 protein: CSVEMEGREAFF
CDR3 DNA: TGCAGCGTTGAAATGGAGGGGAGAGAAGCTTTCTTT

clone size: .
V gene: TRBV28
J gene: TRBJ2-3
D gene: .
CDR3 protein: CASSLRQELLGDTQYF
CDR3 DNA: TGTGCCAGCAGTTTAAGGCAGGAACTACTGGGAGATACGCAGTATTTT

clone size: .
V gene: TRBV6-1
J gene: TRBJ1-4
D gene: .
CDR3 protein: CASSENPGRQVHEKLFF
CDR3 DNA: TGTGCCAGCAGTGAAAATCCGGGGCGACAGGTCCATGAAAAACTGTTTTTT

clone size: .
V gene: TRBV7-9
J gene: TRBJ1-1
D gene: TRBD1
CDR3 protein: CASSTRQGSGLNTEAFF
CDR3 DNA: TGTGCCAGCAGCACGAGACAGGGGAGCGGGCTGAACACTGAAGCTTTCTTT

clone size: .
V gene: TRBV6-5
J gene: TRBJ1-3
D gene: .
CDR3 protein: CASSHGKIGNTIYF
CDR3 DNA: TGTGCCAGCAGTCACGGGAAGATCGGAAACACCATATATTTT

clone size: .
V gene: TRBV18
J gene: TRBJ1-2
D gene: .
CDR3 protein: CASSPSQGNYGYTF
CDR3 DNA: TGTGCCAGCTCACCAAGCCAGGGAAACTATGGCTACACCTTC

clone size: .
V gene: TRBV7-2
J gene: TRBJ1-2
D gene: .
CDR3 protein: CASSLDPANYGYTF
CDR3 DNA: TGTGCCAGCAGCTTAGACCCGGCTAACTATGGCTACACCTTC